The clone carrying this T cell receptor (beta chain) was picked up many times. The CDR3 is made up of 15 amino acids. Germline trimming cut 2 bases from V and 6 bases from J; bases unmatched to any gene: 6. The time point denotes: newly diagnosed GD, antithyroid drugs for less than 3 months. Construction of the TCR library relied on RNA isolated from PBMCs. The entry originates in a study of regulatory T cells in long-lasting Graves disease. Overall study context: Graves' patients (newly diagnosed) had been on antithyroid drugs under 3 months.

Arm-PCR of CDR3 regions and iRepertoire HTBI primers were used to build TCR beta libraries. How the authors handled the data: Analysis of the samples identified 50 to 70 TRBV and roughly 13 TRBJ segments. TCRdb processed the multiplex PCR reads anew with MiXCR; each CDR3 protein has one entry. These V and J calls originate from TCRdb's pipeline instead of the authors' own analysis. Of hundreds of thousands of distinct CDR3 sequences in the sample, about a sixth were seen once. The sample in question was peripheral blood mononuclear cells (PBMCs), obtained at new diagnosis, from a patient treated with antithyroid drugs. The chain carries TRBV12-3 or TRBV12-4 and TRBJ1-5; 8 nucleotides align to TRBD1. The source of this sequence is a female donor with Graves disease. The CDR3 is CASSLLQGVGQPQHF. Here the CDR3 DNA reads TGTGCCAGCAGTTTACTACAGGGGGTGGGTCAGCCCCAGCATTTT.